This entry describes one T cell receptor beta chain. Its antigen is as yet unknown. This sample was taken from a study of Ad26.COV2.S vaccination and SARS-CoV-2 variants. Study in general: The study gave Ad26.COV2.S intramuscularly, once or twice 56 days apart.

Data came from immunoSEQ multiplex PCR; TCRdb stores just in-frame clones and leaves some out. The repertoire consists of about 400,000 clones, with around 89% occurring once and the leading ten covering around 1.9%. Study outcomes and limitations: Vaccinees and placebo recipients showed similar non-spike TCR breadth.

Treatment: some 20 received Ad26.COV2.S at low or high dose, single or two shots; several received placebo; per-sample allocation not given. Sampling occurred on day 63 after the first vaccine or placebo injection. An adult aged 18-55 years in Boston served as the donor. An Ad26 vector that expressed Wuhan-strain SARS-CoV-2 spike constituted the vaccine. CDR1 and CDR2 (germline): ENHRY, SYGVKD. V lost 2 bases to trimming and J lost 0 bases; unmatched junction nucleotides: 10. The CDR3 runs 18 residues. The rearrangement links TRBV10-3 to TRBJ2-3, with 8 bases that match TRBD2. This TCR derives from a person between 18 and 60 years old who received the Ad26.COV2.S COVID-19 vaccine or a placebo. Sequences were derived from peripheral blood, sampled in a trial of Ad26.COV2.S vaccine versus placebo. The CDR3 DNA follows: TGTGCCATCAGTGAGAGTAGCGGGATGGTGGCCAGCACAGATACGCAGTATTTT. This sequence encodes CAISESSGMVASTDTQYF.